Below, 23 T cell receptor beta chains from the same sample are listed, as sequenced in a study of blood T cell repertoires in COVID-19. TCRdb's table, derived via immunoSEQ multiplex PCR, lists solely in-frame clones and lacks some. Of about 130,000 clones detected, around four fifths appear once; the ten largest clones hold around 5.2%. Source material: peripheral blood. These receptor sequences come from a man in his 60s with acute or convalescent COVID-19.

The V gene is TRBV7-2, the J gene TRBJ2-3, with 10 bases aligning to TRBD2. J was trimmed by 7 bases and V by 1 base; bases with no gene match: 11. Germline V lookup: CDR1 SGHTA, CDR2 FQGNSA. This CDR3 spans 17 amino acids. CDR3 loop: CASSLGASGRSGHTQYF. CDR3 nucleotide sequence: TGTGCCAGCAGCTTAGGGGCTAGCGGGAGATCCGGCCATACGCAGTATTTT.

V and J are TRBV19 and TRBJ1-2; possible D gene TRBD1, 5 bases. The germline V gene encodes CDR1 LNHDA and CDR2 SQIVND (reference sequence). CDR3 size: 13 residues. V lost 3 bases and J lost 4, with 9 bases in between. The CDR3, as DNA: TGTGCCAGTAGTATGGGACTGACCTATGGCTACACCTTC. Amino acid sequence: CASSMGLTYGYTF.

The chain carries TRBV14 and TRBJ2-1; 14 nucleotides align to TRBD2. Germline V CDR1 and CDR2: SGHDN, FVKESK. The junction had 10 bases not matched to a gene; V was cut back by 4 bases and J by 8 bases. The CDR3 consists of 17 residues. The CDR3 nucleotides read TGTGCCAGCAGCCTACTTCCGGGACTAGCGGGAGAGGATGAGCAGTTCTTC. Residues: CASSLLPGLAGEDEQFF. Supplemented by reference TRBV14 and TRBJ2-1, the full variable domain reads EAGVTQFPSHSVIEKGQTVTLRCDPISGHDNLYWYRRVMGKEIKFLLHFVKESKQDESGMPNNRFLAERTGGTYSTLKVQPAELEDSGVYFCASSLLPGLAGEDEQFFGPGTRLTVL.

In nucleotides, the CDR3 is TGTGCCAGCTCACCACTGCTAACGGGACAGGGGGCGAAAGACTATGGCTACACCTTC. It yields the protein CASSPLLTGQGAKDYGYTF. This chain uses TRBV18 with TRBJ1-2; 12 positions agree with TRBD1. Germline V gives CDR1 KGHSH, CDR2 LQKENI. CDR3 length: 19 amino acids. V shed 1 base, J shed 3 bases, and the junction held 12 bases outside the gene matches.

The gene calls are TRBV27 and TRBJ2-2; 11 nucleotides line up with TRBD1. Germline CDR1 MNHEY, CDR2 SMNVEV (reference sequence). CDR3 length: 16 amino acids. J was trimmed by 6 bases and V by 2 bases; bases with no gene match: 5. Here the CDR3 reads CASSLPGQGVSGELFF. In DNA, the CDR3 is TGTGCCAGCAGTTTACCGGGACAGGGGGTTTCCGGGGAGCTGTTTTTT.

This clone showed up just once. The chain recombines TRBV6-4 with TRBJ2-1; TRBD2 might be the D (6 bases). CDR1 and CDR2 from the germline V gene are MRHNA and SNTAGT. The V and J ends lost 0 bases and 5 bases respectively, with 11 bases between them. This CDR3 contains 15 residues. The CDR3 region is CASSDSGGVNNEQFF. CDR3 DNA: TGTGCCAGCAGTGACTCGGGGGGAGTGAACAATGAGCAGTTCTTC.

This clone was observed a single time. The rearrangement uses TRBV10-3 and TRBJ2-2, with D perhaps matching TRBD1 (5 bases). CDR3 size: 15 residues. Trimming cost V 3 bases and J 2 bases, with 10 bases left between them. CDR1 ENHRY and CDR2 SYGVKD come from the germline V gene. The CDR3 sequence: CAISDRDSNTGELFF. In DNA form, the CDR3 reads TGTGCCATCAGTGATAGAGACAGCAACACCGGGGAGCTGTTTTTT.

V and J are TRBV27 and TRBJ1-2, with a weak D call TRBD1 (6 bases). There are 14 residues in the CDR3. V lost 3 bases and J 4 bases, leaving 12 bases between the germline ends. The germline gives CDR1 MNHEY, CDR2 SMNVEV (reference sequence). The CDR3 loop reads CASSFLGAAYGYTF. The DNA for the CDR3 is TGTGCCAGCAGTTTTTTGGGGGCAGCCTATGGCTACACCTTC.

This chain uses TRBV6-6 with TRBJ1-5; 9 positions agree with TRBD1. Trimming at V came to 7 bases and at J to 5 bases, leaving 6 bases not matched to a gene. CDR3 length equals 14 residues. Germline CDR1 is MNHNY and CDR2 is SVGAGI (reference sequence). In nucleotides, the CDR3 is TGTGCCAGCAATGACAGGGGGTCCGATCAGCCCCAGCATTTT. Translation gives CASNDRGSDQPQHF.

The gene calls are TRBV7-2 and TRBJ2-3; perhaps TRBD2 as D (5 bases). This CDR3 spans 16 amino acids. V dropped 3 bases and J dropped 5 bases, with 18 bases sitting between them. The V gene's germline CDR1 is SGHTA and CDR2 FQGNSA. Here the CDR3 reads CASSFGPPGGGDTQYF. The CDR3 DNA reads TGTGCCAGCAGCTTTGGTCCCCCAGGAGGCGGAGATACGCAGTATTTT.

CDR3 sequence (DNA): TGTGCCAGCTCACCAACAGGGGCTTTTTTGACTGGGGCCAACGTCCTGACTTTC. Translation gives CASSPTGAFLTGANVLTF. The gene calls are TRBV18 and TRBJ2-6, with 7 bases fitting TRBD1. This CDR3 comprises 18 residues. Trimming took 2 bases from V and 2 from J; bases not matched to a gene: 9. Looked up from germline, CDR1 is KGHSH and CDR2 is LQKENI. Full variable domain (remainder filled in from reference TRBV18 and TRBJ2-6): NAGVMQNPRHLVRRRGQEARLRCSPMKGHSHVYWYRQLPEEGLKFMVYLQKENIIDESGMPKERFSAEFPKEGPSILRIQQVVRGDSAAYFCASSPTGAFLTGANVLTFGAGSRLTVL.

This clone was counted between two and nine times. The chain combines TRBV9 with TRBJ2-3; D is uncertain. The V end lost 1 base, the J end lost 1 base, and 7 bases lay between the germline ends. The CDR3 is 14 residues long. CDR1 is SGDLS and CDR2 is YYNGEE in the germline V gene. The CDR3 DNA reads as TGTGCCAGCAGCGTAACTCGAGGCACAGATACGCAGTATTTT. Protein product: CASSVTRGTDTQYF. The entire variable domain, with the rest obtained from reference TRBV9 and TRBJ2-3, is as follows: DSGVTQTPKHLITATGQRVTLRCSPRSGDLSVYWYQQSLDQGLQFLIQYYNGEERAKGNILERFSAQQFPDLHSELNLSSLELGDSALYFCASSVTRGTDTQYFGPGTRLTVL.

The rearrangement joins TRBV2 to TRBJ2-2; 9 positions agree with TRBD1. The germline CDR1 and CDR2 sequences are SNHLY and FYNNEI. This CDR3 is 16 amino acids long. V trimming: 6 bases; J trimming: 0 bases; junction bases outside the gene matches: 5. In DNA form, the CDR3 reads TGTGCCAGCAGGGGGGGACAGGGAGCGAACACCGGGGAGCTGTTTTTT. It yields the protein CASRGGQGANTGELFF.

The rearrangement links TRBV7-9 to TRBJ2-5; 8 positions match TRBD2. CDR1 and CDR2 (germline): SEHNR, FQNEAQ (reference sequence). The CDR3 totals 16 residues. V lost 5 bases and J lost 10; bases outside the gene matches: 18. CDR3 sequence: CASSPGLAGPKMDQYF. CDR3 bases: TGTGCCAGCAGCCCCGGACTAGCCGGGCCTAAGATGGACCAGTACTTC.

This sequence joins TRBV7-6 and TRBJ2-7, with D tentatively TRBD2 (6 bases). V lost 5 bases and J 2 bases, leaving 13 bases between the germline ends. Looked up from germline, CDR1 is SGHVS and CDR2 is FNYEAQ. CDR3 length: 14 amino acids. Written as DNA, the CDR3 is TGTGCCAGCAGCGCGGGACGGCCTACCTACGAGCAGTACTTC. It translates to CASSAGRPTYEQYF.

The V and J genes are TRBV7-2 and TRBJ2-3; weak D call: TRBD1 (6 bases). The ends were cut back, 5 bases at V and 15 bases at J, with 18 bases in the middle. Germline loops: CDR1 SGHTA, CDR2 FQGNSA. This CDR3 is built from 12 residues. The CDR3 loop is CASSPSGQGTYF. The DNA of the CDR3 is TGTGCCAGCAGCCCATCAGGGCAGGGGACATATTTT.

This chain connects TRBV4-2 to TRBJ2-3; 7 bases agree with TRBD2. Germline V gene data show CDR1 as LGHNA and CDR2 as YNFKEQ. The CDR3 sequence is 19 residues long. J lost 1 base, V lost 3 bases, and 16 bases had no gene match. The CDR3 protein is CASSHKLAGPSVGTDTQYF. The CDR3 DNA is TGTGCCAGCAGCCACAAATTAGCGGGCCCATCTGTAGGCACAGATACGCAGTATTTT.

This sequence joins TRBV4-1 and TRBJ2-1, with 9 bases aligning to TRBD2. Germline-derived CDR1 and CDR2 are MGHRA and YSYEKL. This CDR3 contains 13 residues. V was clipped by 5 bases and J by 10 bases; unmatched bases: 6. The CDR3 here is CASSDQSGREQFF. CDR3 in DNA: TGCGCCAGCAGCGACCAGAGCGGGAGGGAGCAGTTCTTC.

The chain joins TRBV11-2 to TRBJ2-2; 10 bases match TRBD2. This CDR3 has 16 residues. Trimming took 5 bases from V and 0 from J; bases not matched to a gene: 3. Germline lookup yields CDR1 SGHAT and CDR2 FQNNGV. In nucleotides, the CDR3 is TGTGCCAGCAGCCGCGGACTAGCGGCGAACACCGGGGAGCTGTTTTTT. Translation: CASSRGLAANTGELFF.

For the CDR3, the DNA is TGTGCCAGCAGCCAGGGACAGGTCACAGATACGCAGTATTTT. Translated, it gives CASSQGQVTDTQYF. The J gene is TRBJ2-3, the V gene TRBV7-3; the match to TRBD1 covers 8 bases. CDR3 length: 14 amino acids. Germline CDR1 reads SGHTA; CDR2 reads FQGTGA. The junction had 3 bases not matched to a gene; V was cut back by 5 bases and J by 2 bases.

The chain joins TRBV5-6 to TRBJ1-1; TRBD1 matches 7 bases. CDR1 and CDR2 from the germline V gene are SGHDT and YYEEEE. The CDR3 contains 15 residues. With V trimmed by 0 bases and J by 1 base, 3 bases remained unmatched. CDR3 DNA sequence: TGTGCCAGCAGCTTGGACTACAGGGGGAACACTGAAGCTTTCTTT. Translation gives CASSLDYRGNTEAFF.

This chain connects TRBV19 to TRBJ2-2, with D perhaps matching TRBD1 (8 bases). The CDR3 has 15 amino acids. Germline loops: CDR1 LNHDA, CDR2 SQIVND (reference sequence). V was shortened by 6 bases and J by 5 bases, with 16 bases between the two germline ends. The CDR3 sequence is CASRPGQGGTGELFF. As DNA, the CDR3 is TGTGCCAGTAGACCAGGACAGGGAGGGACCGGGGAGCTGTTTTTT.

The chain recombines TRBV7-3 with TRBJ2-2; TRBD2 might be the D (5 bases). This CDR3 region has 15 residues. The germline V gene encodes CDR1 SGHTA and CDR2 FQGTGA. The germline V and J ends were trimmed by 5 bases and 2 bases, with 12 bases remaining between them. DNA for the CDR3: TGTGCCAGCAGCCCGGAGGACGGTAACACCGGGGAGCTGTTTTTT. Translation: CASSPEDGNTGELFF.